This T cell receptor beta chain was obtained from a study of somatic mutations in cytotoxic T cells in rheumatoid arthritis. In the study overall: It was right after diagnosis, before any treatment, that patient blood (around 32 ml EDTA) was drawn. Flow sorting of some V beta antibody-stained T cells reached nearly 100% purity, with V beta1+ cells also TCRB-sequenced. Broader study findings: No age-related increase in CD8+ clonality was seen in healthy controls, but one was seen in rheumatoid arthritis patients.

Magnetic beads with positive selection isolated CD4+ and CD8+ fractions, whose purity was verified by flow cytometry. Details on this clone: The antigen is unknown.

TCRdb's table, derived via immunoSEQ multiplex PCR, lists solely in-frame clones and lacks some. Of around 15,000 clones detected, approximately 79% appear once; the ten largest clones hold around a fifth. Sequenced material: CD8+ T cells sorted from blood. The sequence was obtained from an adult with rheumatoid arthritis.

CDR3 nucleotides: TGTGCCAGCAGCTTAAGCGGGCTCCACAATGAGCAGTTCTTC. This encodes CASSLSGLHNEQFF. This sequence joins TRBV11-2 and TRBJ2-1; weak D call: TRBD2 (6 bases). Per the germline V gene, CDR1 is SGHAT and CDR2 is FQNNGV. The CDR3 loop spans 14 amino acids. Trimming shortened V by 2 bases and J by 5 bases, and 10 bases separated the two germline ends.